One and the same sample provided the 32 T cell receptor beta chains below, sequenced in a study of beta chain features in type 1 diabetes. Study findings and constraints: Significant though moderate, a shortening of TCRB CDR3s appeared in all four CD4+ subsets of Type 1 diabetes patients.

These TCRs are of unknown antigen specificity. The whole isolated RNA underwent reverse transcription, so sequencing captured expressed TCRB transcripts. This table comes from immunoSEQ multiplex PCR, and its TCRdb copy is limited to in-frame clones, with some not included. The sample lists 130,000 or so clones, around 8.8% occurring once. The sequenced sample was central memory CD4+ T cells from blood. The source is a man in his thirties or forties with type 1 diabetes.

This clone was seen a few times. This rearrangement joins TRBV5-1 to TRBJ2-5; the match to TRBD2 covers 8 bases. The length of the CDR3 is 12 residues. CDR1 and CDR2 (germline): SGHRS, YFSETQ. V dropped 2 bases and J dropped 9; count of bases not matched to a gene: 3. CDR3 in DNA: TGCGCCAGCAGCTTATTTAGCGGGGCCCAGTACTTC. Its translation: CASSLFSGAQYF.

The sample holds a few counts of this clone. The chain is built from TRBV11-2 and TRBJ2-2; no clear D gene. Germline-derived CDR1 and CDR2 are SGHAT and FQNNGV. This CDR3 spans 14 amino acids. V lost 1 base to trimming and J lost 3 bases, with 6 bases between them. For the CDR3, the DNA is TGTGCCAGCAGCTTAGCAGGTTACACCGGGGAGCTGTTTTTT. Residues: CASSLAGYTGELFF.

This clone was seen more than once but under ten times. The J gene is TRBJ2-7, the V gene TRBV10-3; no clear D gene. Germline V CDR1 and CDR2: ENHRY, SYGVKD. This CDR3 has 13 amino acids. The V end lost 4 bases, the J end lost 2 bases, and 9 bases lay between the germline ends. CDR3: CAISADTTYEQYF. As DNA, the CDR3 is TGTGCCATCAGTGCCGACACGACCTACGAGCAGTACTTC.

This rearrangement joins TRBV5-6 to TRBJ2-5; no clear D. The CDR3 is made up of 11 amino acids. Germline CDR1 is SGHDT and CDR2 is YYEEEE. V was pared by 2 bases and J by 8 bases, with 7 bases between. The CDR3 here is CASSFRTTQYF. CDR3 coding DNA: TGTGCCAGCAGCTTTCGTACTACCCAGTACTTC.

The chain is built from TRBV28 and TRBJ2-2, with 8 nucleotides matching TRBD1. V shed 5 bases, J shed 7 bases, and the junction held 9 bases outside the gene matches. The CDR3 consists of 15 residues. Germline V gene data show CDR1 as MDHEN and CDR2 as SYDVKM. CDR3 sequence: CASSGPRGRNGELFF. DNA for the CDR3: TGTGCCAGCAGTGGTCCCAGGGGGCGGAACGGGGAGCTGTTTTTT.

The chain links TRBV6-5 to TRBJ2-7; 7 positions agree with TRBD2. Germline trimming cut 0 bases from V and 6 bases from J; bases unmatched to any gene: 8. This CDR3 has 15 residues. Germline V gene lookup returns CDR1 MNHEY and CDR2 SVGAGI. The CDR3 here is CASSYSRSGDAEQYF. As DNA, the CDR3 is TGTGCCAGCAGTTACTCGAGGAGCGGGGACGCCGAGCAGTACTTC.

This chain connects TRBV2 to TRBJ2-1; TRBD2 aligns across 12 bases. Per germline, CDR1 SNHLY and CDR2 FYNNEI. V trimming: 5 bases; J trimming: 10 bases; junction bases outside the gene matches: 15. This CDR3 comprises 17 residues. The DNA of the CDR3 is TGTGCCAGCAGTCCTCCAACTAGCGGGGGGCTATTTAGGGAGCAGTTCTTC. It codes for CASSPPTSGGLFREQFF.

This clone was counted only a few times. V usage is TRBV5-8 and J usage is TRBJ2-3; 12 bases are a match to TRBD2. Germline lookup yields CDR1 SGHTS and CDR2 YDEGEE. J was trimmed by 5 bases and V by 4 bases; bases with no gene match: 8. This CDR3 comprises 16 residues. The CDR3 sequence: CASSRLAGEGRDTQYF. The DNA for the CDR3 is TGTGCCAGCAGCCGACTAGCGGGGGAAGGTCGAGATACGCAGTATTTT.

The chain has TRBV7-6 and TRBJ1-5, with D unresolved. Germline CDR1 and CDR2: SGHVS and FNYEAQ. The CDR3 runs 13 residues. The V end was cut by 1 base, the J end by 6 bases, with 7 bases between. The CDR3 nucleotides are TGTGCCAGCAGCTTAGGACGGGGTCAGCCCCAGCATTTT. Its protein product is CASSLGRGQPQHF.

The chain joins TRBV27 to TRBJ2-2; TRBD1 is a possible D gene (6 bases). Trimming took off 7 bases at V and 0 bases at J, with 12 bases between the two ends. Germline CDR1 and CDR2: MNHEY and SMNVEV (reference sequence). The CDR3 is made up of 15 amino acids. CDR3 in DNA: TGTGCCAGCAAATACAGGGTCACGAACACCGGGGAGCTGTTTTTT. Translation: CASKYRVTNTGELFF.

V gene TRBV6-6 combines with J gene TRBJ2-2; 7 bases map to TRBD1. J gave up 1 base and V 2 bases, and 4 bases lay outside the gene matches. This CDR3 region has 16 residues. Germline V gives CDR1 MNHNY, CDR2 SVGAGI (reference sequence). Here the CDR3 reads CASSYRGTENTGELFF. The DNA of the CDR3 is TGTGCCAGCAGTTACCGTGGGACAGAGAACACCGGGGAGCTGTTTTTT.

The gene calls are TRBV11-2 and TRBJ2-7; 10 bases match TRBD2. This CDR3 is built from 16 residues. CDR1 and CDR2 from the germline V gene are SGHAT and FQNNGV. V shed 1 base and J 3 bases; nucleotides not matched to a gene: 6. Here the CDR3 reads CASSLAASGGLYEQYF. The CDR3 coding sequence is TGTGCCAGCAGCTTAGCGGCTAGCGGGGGCCTCTACGAGCAGTACTTC.

This clone appeared a few times. The V gene is TRBV5-4, the J gene TRBJ2-6, with 9 bases lining up with TRBD1. The CDR3 has 18 residues. Germline loops: CDR1 SGHNT, CDR2 YYREEE (reference sequence). J lost 1 base, V lost 0 bases, and 5 bases had no gene match. CDR3 bases: TGTGCCAGCAGCTTGGATCTGACAGGGGGATCTGGGGCCAACGTCCTGACTTTC. It translates to CASSLDLTGGSGANVLTF.

This clone was counted between two and nine times. This chain uses TRBV19 with TRBJ1-5; D is ambiguous. V gave up 3 bases and J gave up 0 bases, with 12 bases separating them. Germline lookup yields CDR1 LNHDA and CDR2 SQIVND (reference sequence). CDR3 length equals 16 residues. As DNA, the CDR3 is TGTGCCAGTAGTATCAGAGACTCCCTTAGCAATCAGCCCCAGCATTTT. This codes for CASSIRDSLSNQPQHF.

The rearrangement joins TRBV6-1 to TRBJ2-1, with D perhaps matching TRBD2 (5 bases). Germline loops: CDR1 MNHNS, CDR2 SASEGT. V was shortened by 6 bases and J by 8 bases, with 8 bases between the two germline ends. The CDR3 totals 11 residues. The CDR3 DNA follows: TGTGCCAGCAGGAGGGTAGATGAGCAGTTCTTC. As protein: CASRRVDEQFF.

This clone was seen a handful of times. The V call is TRBV19, the J call TRBJ2-7; perhaps TRBD1 as D (5 bases). The germline V gene has CDR1 LNHDA and CDR2 SQIVND (reference sequence). Trimming pared 8 bases from V and 3 bases from J, leaving 17 bases between. The CDR3 spans 14 residues. CDR3 sequence reads: CASPQGHLIYEQYF. CDR3 DNA sequence: TGTGCCAGTCCGCAGGGCCATCTCATCTACGAGCAGTACTTC.

This clone occurred a few times. The chain joins TRBV30 to TRBJ1-2; 9 bases are shared with TRBD1. V lost 0 bases, J lost 8 bases, and 10 bases stayed unmatched. The CDR3 totals 15 residues. Germline values: CDR1 GTSNPN, CDR2 SVGIG (reference sequence). CDR3: CAWSVGTGGAGGYTF. CDR3 DNA sequence: TGTGCCTGGAGTGTGGGTACAGGGGGCGCGGGAGGCTACACCTTC.

This clone was observed a handful of times. The J gene is TRBJ2-2, the V gene TRBV7-3, with TRBD2 matching over 8 bases. The CDR3 spans 16 residues. Germline V lookup: CDR1 SGHTA, CDR2 FQGTGA. J was trimmed by 1 base and V by 6 bases; bases with no gene match: 7. DNA for the CDR3: TGTGCCAGCAGTCCCCCGAGCGGGGGGAACACCGGGGAGCTGTTTTTT. It specifies CASSPPSGGNTGELFF.

This clone has more than one count but fewer than ten. This chain connects TRBV19 to TRBJ1-5; 9 nucleotides align to TRBD1. The CDR3 totals 17 residues. Germline loops: CDR1 LNHDA, CDR2 SQIVND (reference sequence). V shed 5 bases, J shed 2 bases, and the junction held 10 bases outside the gene matches. This CDR3 is CASSPMDRGDGNQPQHF. The CDR3 nucleotides are TGTGCCAGTAGTCCGATGGACAGGGGCGATGGCAATCAGCCCCAGCATTTT.

The chain couples TRBV7-2 to TRBJ2-6; D perhaps matches TRBD1 (5 bases). V shed 5 bases and J shed 4 bases, with 15 bases lying between them. The length of the CDR3 is 16 residues. Germline V gene data show CDR1 as SGHTA and CDR2 as FQGNSA. CDR3 sequence reads: CASSLSWGYGANVLTF. The CDR3 nucleotides read TGTGCCAGCAGCCTCTCCTGGGGCTACGGGGCCAACGTCCTGACTTTC.

This clone was recorded a few times. The chain employs TRBV4-2 and TRBJ2-1; TRBD2 aligns across 7 bases. Germline CDR1 is LGHNA and CDR2 is YNFKEQ. The CDR3 has 15 residues. The V and J ends lost 4 bases and 5 bases, in that order; junction bases with no gene match: 8. The CDR3 loop reads CASSRVGGDDNEQFF. The DNA of the CDR3 is TGTGCCAGCAGCCGCGTGGGGGGGGACGACAATGAGCAGTTCTTC.

This clone was detected a few times. For the CDR3, the DNA is TGTGCCAGCTCACCGACAGGGCGTTCCGGGGAGCTGTTTTTT. Encoded protein: CASSPTGRSGELFF. The rearrangement joins TRBV18 to TRBJ2-2; TRBD1 matches 7 bases. This CDR3 has 14 amino acids. Germline V gives CDR1 KGHSH, CDR2 LQKENI. V lost 3 bases to trimming and J lost 6 bases; unmatched junction nucleotides: 4.

This clone was observed a few times. The genes are TRBV9 and TRBJ2-1; 8 bases agree with TRBD1. Germline CDR1 and CDR2: SGDLS and YYNGEE. With 4 bases clipped from V and 0 bases from J, the junction kept 6 bases outside the gene matches. CDR3 length: 16 residues. For the CDR3, the DNA is TGTGCCAGCAGCCCTCGGACAGGGACCTCCTACAATGAGCAGTTCTTC. Protein: CASSPRTGTSYNEQFF. Full variable domain (remainder filled in from reference TRBV9 and TRBJ2-1): DSGVTQTPKHLITATGQRVTLRCSPRSGDLSVYWYQQSLDQGLQFLIQYYNGEERAKGNILERFSAQQFPDLHSELNLSSLELGDSALYFCASSPRTGTSYNEQFFGPGTRLTVL.

This chain connects TRBV9 to TRBJ2-1; TRBD1 might be the D (5 bases). The CDR3 is made up of 15 amino acids. The germline gives CDR1 SGDLS, CDR2 YYNGEE. V gave up 4 bases and J gave up 4 bases, with 15 bases separating them. The DNA for the CDR3 is TGTGCCAGCAGCCAGGCTGGGGCAGAGTACAATGAGCAGTTCTTC. It is translated as CASSQAGAEYNEQFF. The full variable domain, its missing parts supplied by reference TRBV9 and TRBJ2-1, is DSGVTQTPKHLITATGQRVTLRCSPRSGDLSVYWYQQSLDQGLQFLIQYYNGEERAKGNILERFSAQQFPDLHSELNLSSLELGDSALYFCASSQAGAEYNEQFFGPGTRLTVL.

This rearrangement joins TRBV18 to TRBJ1-1; D unclear. Germline V gives CDR1 KGHSH, CDR2 LQKENI. V was cut by 1 base and J by 0 bases, with 9 bases left in between. This CDR3 contains 15 residues. The CDR3 region is CASSPRSDLNTEAFF. DNA for the CDR3: TGTGCCAGCTCACCACGGTCAGATCTGAACACTGAAGCTTTCTTT.

The table lists this clone with a few counts. This chain joins TRBV16 and TRBJ1-1; D may be TRBD1 (6 bases). The germline V gene encodes CDR1 KGHSY and CDR2 FQNENV. The CDR3 runs to 13 residues. The V gene lost 5 bases and the J gene lost 1 base, with 8 bases spanning the gap. The CDR3 is CASSWGQNTEAFF. Here the CDR3 DNA reads TGTGCCAGCAGCTGGGGACAGAACACTGAAGCTTTCTTT.

The V and J genes are TRBV25-1 and TRBJ1-2; TRBD1 is a possible D gene (6 bases). The germline CDR1 and CDR2 sequences are MGHDK and SYGVNS. The CDR3 loop spans 12 amino acids. V was clipped by 4 bases and J by 7 bases, with 10 bases between them. The CDR3 nucleotides are TGTGCCAGCAGTGTGGGGACATTTGGCTACACCTTC. Residues: CASSVGTFGYTF.

This clone was observed a few times. One end of the junction is discordant with germline, which a read error may explain. V usage is TRBV5-4 and J usage is TRBJ1-1; a weak D match, TRBD1 (5 bases). The length of the CDR3 is 16 residues. Germline V CDR1 and CDR2: SGHNT, YYREEE (reference sequence). The CDR3 coding sequence is TGTGCCAGCAACTTGGATTTTGGCCCTCAGGGAACTGAAGCTTTCTTT. Amino acids: CASNLDFGPQGTEAFF.

This clone showed up just a few times. This chain links TRBV5-4 with TRBJ2-3; 13 bases fit TRBD2. The CDR3 length is 16 residues. V shed 4 bases and J 2 bases; nucleotides not matched to a gene: 4. Germline V gives CDR1 SGHNT, CDR2 YYREEE (reference sequence). This CDR3 is CASSPGLAGNTDTQYF. DNA for the CDR3: TGTGCCAGCAGCCCGGGACTAGCGGGGAACACAGATACGCAGTATTTT.

The sample holds a few counts of this clone. The chain combines TRBV7-9 with TRBJ1-2, with D possibly matching TRBD1 (5 bases). Trimming shortened V by 1 base and J by 9 bases, and 15 bases separated the two germline ends. Germline lookup yields CDR1 SEHNR and CDR2 FQNEAQ (reference sequence). The CDR3 totals 14 residues. This chain's CDR3 is CASSLGQTVFSYTF. The CDR3 nucleotides read TGTGCCAGCAGCTTAGGACAGACCGTTTTCAGCTACACCTTC.

The chain is built from TRBV30 and TRBJ1-3, with TRBD1 matching over 8 bases. Losses at the gene ends were 5 bases for V and 1 base for J; bases not matched to a gene: 1. Germline lookup yields CDR1 GTSNPN and CDR2 SVGIG (reference sequence). The CDR3 covers 13 residues. CDR3: CAWDRGSGNTIYF. In nucleotides, the CDR3 is TGTGCCTGGGACAGGGGATCTGGAAACACCATATATTTT.

This clone was observed a few times. V gene TRBV7-8 combines with J gene TRBJ2-5, with 7 bases matching TRBD1. Germline CDR1 SGHVS, CDR2 FQNEAQ. With V trimmed by 7 bases and J by 5 bases, 7 bases remained unmatched. CDR3 length: 13 amino acids. CDR3 loop: CASIPGQRETQYF. In DNA, the CDR3 is TGTGCCAGCATTCCGGGACAGAGGGAGACCCAGTACTTC.